These T cell receptor beta chains were read from a single sample in a study of T cells after yellow fever vaccination. TCRdb re-derived calls from the 5' RACE reads in MiXCR, one entry per CDR3 protein. This sample has 200,000 to 300,000 distinct CDR3 sequences, with 6.9% found just once. Sequenced here: CD4+ T cells sorted from PBMCs, sampled 15 days after the yellow fever booster vaccination. The receptors were gathered from a man younger than 45 who received the YFV17D yellow fever vaccine. Each CDR3 is given with its conserved first and last residue. Fields, in order: D gene, V gene, J gene, clone size, CDR3 length, CDR3 DNA, CDR3 protein. The D gene is left open where the match is weak. Where a row states a size, it is once, few, many or the class of an expanded clone; other rows omit it.

>-|TRBV5-1|TRBJ2-1|many|14
TGCGCCAGCAGCCCTGACTATAGGTTCCATGAGCAGTTCTTC
CASSPDYRFHEQFF
>-|TRBV28|TRBJ2-7|-|12
TGTGCCAGCAGTTTACTAGTGAACGAGCAGTACTTC
CASSLLVNEQYF
>-|TRBV3-1|TRBJ2-1|few|15
TGTGCCAGCAGCCAAGAAGGGGGGCCCTACAATGAGCAGTTCTTC
CASSQEGGPYNEQFF
>-|TRBV7-2|TRBJ2-2|-|16
TGTGCCAGCAGCTTGCGGGTCACAATTAACACCGGGGAGCTGTTTTTT
CASSLRVTINTGELFF
>-|TRBV20-1|TRBJ2-1|few|15
TGCAGTGCTACCCCGGGACGACGCTCCTACAATGAGCAGTTCTTC
CSATPGRRSYNEQFF
>-|TRBV10-2|TRBJ2-7|few|14
TGCGCCAGCAGTCGGGTCCTCGGGGGCTACGAGCAGTACTTC
CASSRVLGGYEQYF
>TRBD1|TRBV5-6|TRBJ2-1|many|13
TGTGCCAGCAGCTTGGTGCAGGACAGGGGGAGGTTCTTC
CASSLVQDRGRFF
>TRBD2|TRBV6-2/TRBV6-3|TRBJ2-7|-|15
TGTGCCAGCAGCGCGGGACTAGCGCATACCTACGAGCAGTACTTC
CASSAGLAHTYEQYF
>TRBD1|TRBV20-1|TRBJ2-4|few|16
TGCAGTGCAAAAACAGTAGGGGGCTTGTCCAAAAACATTCAGTACTTC
CSAKTVGGLSKNIQYF
>-|TRBV18|TRBJ1-6|many|14
TGTGCCAGCTCACCACAGGAGGCGAATTCACCCCTCCACTTT
CASSPQEANSPLHF
>-|TRBV3-1|TRBJ2-3|many|16
TGTGCCAGCAGCCACCGGAGGGCCGGTAGAACAGATACGCAGTATTTT
CASSHRRAGRTDTQYF
>TRBD2|TRBV12-3/TRBV12-4|TRBJ2-1|few|16
TGTGCCAGCAGTTTGACTAGCGGGCCTCGTTACAATGAGCAGTTCTTC
CASSLTSGPRYNEQFF
>-|TRBV4-3|TRBJ2-5|-|15
TGCGCCAGCAGCCAACAGGCTACGGTTCGGTGGACCCAGTACTTC
CASSQQATVRWTQYF
>TRBD1|TRBV7-2|TRBJ2-2|-|14
TGTGCCAGCAGCATACAGGGGACCGGCGGGGAGCTGTTTTTT
CASSIQGTGGELFF
>-|TRBV15|TRBJ2-5|many|16
TGTGCCACCAGCACCCAAGGATCGATCCCCGCAAAGACCCAGTACTTC
CATSTQGSIPAKTQYF
>-|TRBV5-1|TRBJ1-5|few|14
TGCGCCAGCAGCTTGGAAGGGAGCAATCAGCCCCAGCATTTT
CASSLEGSNQPQHF
>-|TRBV28|TRBJ2-7|-|15
TGTGCCAGCACCAACGGGGGCATGTTTTCCTACGAGCAGTACTTC
CASTNGGMFSYEQYF
>-|TRBV27|TRBJ1-6|few|18
TGTGCCAGCAGTTCCTCCGGGACTTCTAAAGGGTATAATTCACCCCTCCACTTT
CASSSSGTSKGYNSPLHF
>-|TRBV3-1|TRBJ2-2|many|14
TGTGCCAGCAGCCAGGGCCTTGTCACCGGGGAGCTGTTTTTT
CASSQGLVTGELFF
>-|TRBV29-1|TRBJ2-5|many|12
TGCAGCGTTGGGCGCCCGGGGGAGACCCAGTACTTC
CSVGRPGETQYF
>TRBD2|TRBV18|TRBJ2-1|-|16
TGTGCCAGCTCACCACCGAGCGGGAGGGCCACCAATGAGCAGTTCTTC
CASSPPSGRATNEQFF
>-|TRBV19|TRBJ2-3|-|12
TGTGCCAGTAGTATGGAGTCAGATACGCAGTATTTT
CASSMESDTQYF
>TRBD1|TRBV12-3/TRBV12-4|TRBJ2-5|many|15
TGTGCCAGCAGTTTAGGCTTCAGGGGGAGCGAGACCCAGTACTTC
CASSLGFRGSETQYF
>TRBD1|TRBV11-2|TRBJ1-1|few|19
TGTGCCAGCAGCTTAGTCCCGGGACAGGGGGCCCGGAGGAACACTGAAGCTTTCTTT
CASSLVPGQGARRNTEAFF
>-|TRBV25-1|TRBJ1-6|many|13
TGTGCCAGCTGGGGGCAGGAGAATTCACCCCTCCACTTT
CASWGQENSPLHF
>TRBD2|TRBV19|TRBJ2-7|-|14
TGTGCCAGTAGTACCCTAGCGGGAATCTACGAGCAGTACTTC
CASSTLAGIYEQYF
>TRBD1|TRBV7-2|TRBJ2-5|many|17
TGTGCCAGCAGCTTAGCGCTCTTGGGGACAGGGATGGAGACCCAGTACTTC
CASSLALLGTGMETQYF
>-|TRBV28|TRBJ1-4|few|14
TGTGCCAGCAGTTTCTCGGGGGCTGATGAAAAACTGTTTTTT
CASSFSGADEKLFF
>-|TRBV20-1|TRBJ2-5|-|12
TGCAGTGCTAGACTCGGGGAAGAGACCCAGTACTTC
CSARLGEETQYF
>-|TRBV5-6|TRBJ2-7|-|14
TGTGCCAGCAGCACCTCACAGGTCCTTTACGAGCAGTACTTC
CASSTSQVLYEQYF
>TRBD2|TRBV20-1|TRBJ2-1|once|15
TGCGGTGCTGGACTCCCGGGACTAGCGGCCGATGAGCAGTTCTTC
CGAGLPGLAADEQFF
>-|TRBV30|TRBJ1-5|few|15
TGTGCCTGGAGTGTTGGCGGGGTTAGCAATCAGCCCCAGCATTTT
CAWSVGGVSNQPQHF
>-|TRBV18|TRBJ2-3|-|15
TGTGCCAGCTCACCAACCAGGGGCGGCACAGATACGCAGTATTTT
CASSPTRGGTDTQYF
>TRBD1|TRBV29-1|TRBJ2-1|many|14
TGCAGCGTTGAAATGGGACAGATTTTTTATGAGCAGTTCTTC
CSVEMGQIFYEQFF
>-|TRBV7-2|TRBJ2-1|-|14
TGTGCCAGCAGCCCCCTCACTAGAAACAATGAGCAGTTCTTC
CASSPLTRNNEQFF
>-|TRBV7-3|TRBJ2-3|many|13
TGTGCCAGCAGCCTGGGGAGTGAAGATACGCAGTATTTT
CASSLGSEDTQYF
>TRBD2|TRBV5-1|TRBJ2-1|many|14
TGCGCCAGCAGCTTGAAGCGGGAGGACAATGAGCAGTTCTTC
CASSLKREDNEQFF
>TRBD2|TRBV7-2|TRBJ2-1|few|16
TGTGCCAGCAGCTTACTCGCGGGAGTCACCTACAATGAGCAGTTCTTC
CASSLLAGVTYNEQFF
>-|TRBV10-3|TRBJ2-7|few|13
TGTGCCATCGGGGCACAGGGACGCTACGAGCAGTACTTC
CAIGAQGRYEQYF
>-|TRBV14|TRBJ2-2|-|14
TGTGCCAGCAGCCCCCTCCTATACACCGGGGAGCTGTTTTTT
CASSPLLYTGELFF
>TRBD2|TRBV10-1|TRBJ2-3|-|14
TGCGCCAATTGTGATAGCGGGACAACAGATACGCAGTATTTT
CANCDSGTTDTQYF
>TRBD2|TRBV7-8|TRBJ2-1|few|15
TGTGCCAGCAGCTTACGGACCCCCGGGGGGGATGAGCAGTTCTTC
CASSLRTPGGDEQFF
>-|TRBV5-1|TRBJ2-1|-|13
TGCGCCAGCAGCTTGGAAATGGACAGTGAGCAGTTCTTC
CASSLEMDSEQFF
>TRBD2|TRBV7-2|TRBJ2-5|few|15
TGTGCCAGCAGCCCAACTAGCGGAAACTCTGAGACCCAGTACTTC
CASSPTSGNSETQYF
>-|TRBV5-1|TRBJ2-3|-|17
TGCGCCAGCAGCCCTCTCATAGGACAGACTAGCACAGATACGCAGTATTTT
CASSPLIGQTSTDTQYF
>-|TRBV7-6|TRBJ2-1|-|15
TGTGCCAGCAGCTTAGTGGGGCCCCGGGACAATGAGCAGTTCTTC
CASSLVGPRDNEQFF
>-|TRBV28|TRBJ1-2|-|12
TGTGCCAGCAGCCCAGGGACTGGGGGCTACACCTTC
CASSPGTGGYTF
>-|TRBV20-1|TRBJ1-1|many|11
TGCAGTGTGGGTCAGAACACTGAAGCTTTCTTT
CSVGQNTEAFF
>-|TRBV21-1|TRBJ2-2|-|16
TGTGCCAGCAGCAAAGACAAGTCAAAGAACACCGGGGAGCTGTTTTTT
CASSKDKSKNTGELFF
>TRBD2|TRBV15|TRBJ2-7|few|14
TGTGCCACCAGCGTTCGGACTAGCCCCTACGAGCAGTACTTC
CATSVRTSPYEQYF
>-|TRBV5-6|TRBJ2-3|-|14
TGTGCCAGCAGCTTACCGGCGGGAACAGATACGCAGTATTTT
CASSLPAGTDTQYF
>-|TRBV7-9|TRBJ2-1|-|14
TGTGCCAGTGACGGGCTCGATTCCTACAATGAGCAGTTCTTC
CASDGLDSYNEQFF
>-|TRBV9|TRBJ2-5|-|15
TGTGCCAGCAGCGGGGCCCCCAAGGGCGGGGAGACCCAGTACTTC
CASSGAPKGGETQYF
>TRBD2|TRBV5-1|TRBJ2-5|few|16
TGCGCCAGCAGCCTAGTGTTACTAGCGCTTCAAGAGACCCAGTACTTC
CASSLVLLALQETQYF
>-|TRBV19|TRBJ1-2|few|12
TGTGCCAGTAGTAGGGGAACAGCGGGCTACACCTTC
CASSRGTAGYTF
>TRBD2|TRBV15|TRBJ2-1|-|16
TGTGCCACCAGCAGAGATGCGGGCGGGAGCATAAATGAGCAGTTCTTC
CATSRDAGGSINEQFF
>-|TRBV4-3|TRBJ1-5|-|14
TGCGCCAGCAGCCTTGGGAATACTAATCAGCCCCAGCATTTT
CASSLGNTNQPQHF
>-|TRBV7-2|TRBJ2-3|few|15
TGTGCCAGCAGCTTCGGACGGGCGAACACAGATACGCAGTATTTT
CASSFGRANTDTQYF
>-|TRBV14|TRBJ2-2|few|14
-
CASSQDFGAGELFF